A few counts support the clone carrying this T cell receptor (beta chain). The CDR3 is made up of 16 amino acids. The germline CDR1 and CDR2 sequences are MNHNS and SASEGT. Trimming shortened V by 6 bases and J by 3 bases, and 19 bases separated the two germline ends. This sample was taken from a study of T cells in Graves' hyperthyroidism and ophthalmopathy. The CDR3 regions of TCR beta were amplified from RNA transcripts. HTBI primers were the set used in a first-round RT-PCR of the TCR CDR3. Via MiXCR, TCRdb re-called the multiplex PCR reads, giving one row per CDR3 protein. The table shows 690,000 or so distinct CDR3 sequences, with over 15% occurring only once.

This chain connects TRBV6-1 to TRBJ2-3, with a possible D match to TRBD1 (6 bases). The TCR comes from a woman aged 45-65 years with Graves' hyperthyroidism that later progressed to Graves' ophthalmopathy. Specimen: blood. Written as DNA, the CDR3 is TGTGCCAGCAGGACAGGCAGGGACGCCGTAACAGATACGCAGTATTTT. It specifies CASRTGRDAVTDTQYF.